The 30 T cell receptor beta chains listed next were all sequenced from one sample in a study of T cells after yellow fever vaccination. TCRdb passed the 5' RACE reads through MiXCR, listing each CDR3 protein once. The profile covers about 130,000 distinct CDR3 sequences, with 7.4% appearing a single time and nearly 2.5% taken by the ten largest. The material was CD4+ T cells sorted from PBMCs, obtained 10 to 11 days after the first yellow fever vaccination. Every receptor here comes from a man younger than 35 who received the YFV17D yellow fever vaccine.

In this sample, this clonotype turned up many times. The chain combines TRBV18 with TRBJ2-7; D is perhaps TRBD2 (5 bases). Per germline, CDR1 KGHSH and CDR2 LQKENI. The CDR3 has 13 amino acids. Trimming cost V 5 bases and J 3 bases, with 11 bases left between them. The CDR3 loop reads CASSTGSGYEQYV. The CDR3 nucleotides read TGTGCCAGCTCAACGGGGTCAGGCTACGAGCAGTACGTC.

The CDR3 nucleotides are TGTGCCAGCAGCGTAGACAGGACCCCGGATAATTCACCCCTCCACTTT. Translated, it gives CASSVDRTPDNSPLHF. V is TRBV3-1 and J is TRBJ1-6; TRBD1 might be the D (6 bases). Germline-derived CDR1 and CDR2 are LGHDT and YNNKEL (reference sequence). This CDR3 has 16 amino acids. With 5 bases removed from V and 5 bases from J, the gap between germline ends came to 16 bases. The full variable domain, in which reference TRBV3-1 and TRBJ1-6 provide the parts outside the CDR3, is DTAVSQTPKYLVTQMGNDKSIKCEQNLGHDTMYWYKQDSKKFLKIMFSYNNKELIINETVPNRFSPKSPDKAHLNLHINSLELGDSAVYFCASSVDRTPDNSPLHFGNGTRLTVT.

This clonotype was detected ten times or more. V and J are TRBV7-3 and TRBJ1-6; D remains ambiguous. Germline V gives CDR1 SGHTA, CDR2 FQGTGA. CDR3 length: 13 amino acids. V was shortened by 5 bases and J by 7 bases, with 9 bases between the two germline ends. CDR3 sequence: CASSEGINSPLHF. Written as DNA, the CDR3 is TGTGCCAGCAGCGAGGGTATCAATTCACCCCTCCACTTT.

This clonotype has at least ten counts. This chain joins TRBV9 and TRBJ1-2; tentative D call: TRBD1 (5 bases). The CDR3 is 12 residues long. Trimming removed 7 bases from V and 8 bases from J, with 15 bases in between. CDR1 and CDR2 (germline): SGDLS, YYNGEE. Written as DNA, the CDR3 is TGTGCCAGCCCGACAGCCTCGGGCGGCTACACCTTC. Its translation: CASPTASGGYTF.

This clonotype has ten or more counts. The chain couples TRBV7-2 to TRBJ2-1; D ambiguous. Looked up from germline, CDR1 is SGHTA and CDR2 is FQGNSA. Between the trimmed V and J ends, which lost 4 bases and 5 bases, there was a span of 12 bases. The CDR3 length is 14 residues. The CDR3 here is CASSSGPLHNEQFF. The CDR3 coding sequence is TGTGCCAGCAGCTCCGGGCCCCTCCACAATGAGCAGTTCTTC.

This clonotype has more than one count but fewer than ten. The rearrangement uses TRBV15 and TRBJ2-5; 11 bases are a match to TRBD1. The CDR3 totals 14 residues. The ends lost 3 bases at V and 4 bases at J; junction bases unmatched: 1. Looked up from germline, CDR1 is LNHNV and CDR2 is YYDKDF (reference sequence). The CDR3 region has the DNA TGTGCCACCAGCAGGGGGACAGGGGGAGAGACCCAGTACTTC. It codes for CATSRGTGGETQYF. The variable domain in full, with the rest retrieved from reference TRBV15 and TRBJ2-5, is DAMVIQNPRYQVTQFGKPVTLSCSQTLNHNVMYWYQQKSSQAPKLLFHYYDKDFNNEADTPDNFQSRRPNTSFCFLDIRSPGLGDTAMYLCATSRGTGGETQYFGPGTRLLVL.

At least ten counts were recorded for this clonotype. This chain joins TRBV24-1 and TRBJ2-7, with 12 positions matching TRBD1. The CDR3 has 16 amino acids. Germline CDR1 reads KGHDR; CDR2 reads SFDVKD. V gave up 3 bases and J gave up 13 bases; unmatched junction bases: 15. The CDR3 sequence: CATSDPHRGQGAPNYV. CDR3 coding DNA: TGTGCCACCAGTGATCCGCACAGGGGACAGGGGGCTCCCAATTACGTC.

This clonotype has ten or more counts. This chain connects TRBV5-1 to TRBJ2-7, with D uncertain. Between the trimmed V and J ends, which lost 4 bases and 2 bases, there was a span of 10 bases. In germline, CDR1 is SGHRS, CDR2 YFSETQ. The CDR3 loop spans 13 amino acids. CDR3 in amino acids: CASSPDGTYEQYV. The DNA for the CDR3 is TGCGCCAGCAGCCCGGACGGAACCTACGAGCAGTACGTC.

This chain joins TRBV5-4 and TRBJ2-3, with 10 bases aligning to TRBD2. The V segment lost 7 bases and the J segment 1 base; nucleotides outside the gene matches: 6. The CDR3 sequence is 15 residues long. Germline-derived CDR1 and CDR2 are SGHNT and YYREEE (reference sequence). The CDR3 coding sequence is TGTGCCAGCCGCTCGCTAGCGGGAGGCACAGATACGCAGTATTTT. Translated, it gives CASRSLAGGTDTQYF.

The sample holds many counts of this clonotype. CDR3 region: CASRLAGGRYNEQFF. In DNA, the CDR3 is TGTGCCAGCAGACTCGCGGGGGGACGGTACAATGAGCAGTTCTTC. The chain has TRBV5-5 and TRBJ2-1; 8 nucleotides match TRBD2. With 5 bases clipped from V and 4 bases from J, the junction kept 8 bases outside the gene matches. This CDR3 has 15 amino acids. CDR1 and CDR2 from the germline V gene are SGHKS and YYEKEE (reference sequence).

This clonotype occurred many times. This chain joins TRBV5-4 and TRBJ2-3, with 7 positions matching TRBD1. CDR3 size: 15 residues. Trimming at V came to 0 bases and at J to 2 bases, leaving 3 bases not matched to a gene. Germline loops: CDR1 SGHNT, CDR2 YYREEE (reference sequence). CDR3 sequence reads: CASSLDRGLTDTQYF. The CDR3 DNA reads TGTGCCAGCAGCTTGGACAGGGGCCTCACAGATACGCAGTATTTT. Full variable domain (rest looked up from reference TRBV5-4 and TRBJ2-3): ETGVTQSPTHLIKTRGQQVTLRCSSQSGHNTVSWYQQALGQGPQFIFQYYREEENGRGNFPPRFSGLQFPNYSSELNVNALELDDSALYLCASSLDRGLTDTQYFGPGTRLTVL.

Ten or more counts support this clonotype. The CDR3 DNA reads as TGTGCCAGCAGCTCAGGATTTTCCGAGCAGTACGTC. Translated: CASSSGFSEQYV. This chain connects TRBV7-9 to TRBJ2-7; D not resolved. The germline V gene has CDR1 SEHNR and CDR2 FQNEAQ (reference sequence). The ends were cut back, 4 bases at V and 6 bases at J, with 10 bases in the middle. The CDR3 length is 12 residues.

This clonotype came up many times. This rearrangement joins TRBV3-1 to TRBJ2-2, with TRBD2 matching over 11 bases. This CDR3 contains 18 residues. The germline gives CDR1 LGHDT, CDR2 YNNKEL (reference sequence). The trim removed 7 bases at V and 5 bases at J, leaving 15 bases unmatched. CDR3 sequence: CASTNLGLAGAVTGELFF. Written as DNA, the CDR3 is TGTGCCAGCACTAACTTAGGACTAGCGGGTGCTGTGACCGGGGAGCTGTTTTTT.

The chain carries TRBV7-2 and TRBJ2-3; D is unclear. CDR3 length: 13 residues. In germline, CDR1 is SGHTA, CDR2 FQGNSA. The V and J ends lost 5 bases and 4 bases respectively, with 10 bases between them. CDR3 residues: CASSPDVADTQYF. The CDR3 nucleotides read TGTGCCAGCAGCCCGGACGTAGCAGATACGCAGTATTTT.

This clonotype was counted at least ten times. This chain connects TRBV5-4 to TRBJ2-1; TRBD1 matches 7 bases. The germline CDR1 and CDR2 sequences are SGHNT and YYREEE (reference sequence). This CDR3 is 18 amino acids long. V trimming: 4 bases; J trimming: 4 bases; junction bases outside the gene matches: 17. DNA for the CDR3: TGTGCCAGCAGCGATAAACGGTTGTGGGGCAGGGGGTACAATGAGCAGTTCTTC. It encodes CASSDKRLWGRGYNEQFF. Based on the CDR3 plus reference TRBV5-4 and TRBJ2-1, the full variable domain is ETGVTQSPTHLIKTRGQQVTLRCSSQSGHNTVSWYQQALGQGPQFIFQYYREEENGRGNFPPRFSGLQFPNYSSELNVNALELDDSALYLCASSDKRLWGRGYNEQFFGPGTRLTVL.

This clonotype was recorded at least ten times. The chain employs TRBV20-1 and TRBJ1-5; D call uncertain. This CDR3 region has 13 residues. Trimming took 5 bases from V and 0 from J, leaving 8 bases between them. Germline CDR1 DFQATT, CDR2 SNEGSKA (reference sequence). CDR3 region: CSAGRDSNQPQHF. DNA of the CDR3: TGCAGTGCTGGACGGGATAGCAATCAGCCCCAGCATTTT.

This clonotype was seen many times. The rearrangement links TRBV12-3 or TRBV12-4 to TRBJ1-5, with TRBD1 as a possible D gene (5 bases). Between the trimmed V and J ends, which lost 3 bases and 6 bases, there was a span of 12 bases. The CDR3 is 14 amino acids. CDR3 amino acids: CASSFDPGRQPQHF. The CDR3 nucleotides read TGTGCCAGCAGTTTTGATCCGGGACGTCAGCCCCAGCATTTT.

This clonotype occurred many times. The rearrangement uses TRBV5-4 and TRBJ2-1; tentatively, D is TRBD2 (5 bases). The germline gives CDR1 SGHNT, CDR2 YYREEE (reference sequence). The CDR3 extends over 16 amino acids. V lost 3 bases, J lost 12 bases, and 25 bases lay in between. DNA of the CDR3: TGTGCCAGCAGCTCCCGGCCGTTAGACGGAGGATTGGGGCAGTTCTTC. This translates into CASSSRPLDGGLGQFF.

At least ten counts were recorded for this clonotype. CDR3 DNA: TGCGCCAGCAGCTTGGCCGGGGCGTCGACCTACAATGAGCAGTTCTTC. Its protein product is CASSLAGASTYNEQFF. The rearrangement uses TRBV5-1 and TRBJ2-1; tentatively, D is TRBD1 or TRBD2 (5 bases each). From germline, CDR1 is SGHRS and CDR2 YFSETQ. The CDR3 has 16 residues. V lost 0 bases to trimming and J lost 2 bases, with 12 bases between them.

At least ten counts were recorded for this clonotype. The rearrangement uses TRBV11-2 and TRBJ2-7; 8 nucleotides match TRBD2. This CDR3 is built from 13 residues. Germline V CDR1 and CDR2: SGHAT, FQNNGV. Unmatched junction bases numbered 5, after V lost 7 bases and J lost 3 bases. The CDR3 protein is CASKHSGGYEQYV. The CDR3 DNA reads as TGTGCCAGCAAACACAGCGGGGGCTACGAGCAGTACGTC.

This clonotype came up a few times. The gene calls are TRBV5-8 and TRBJ2-1; perhaps D is TRBD1 or TRBD2 (5 bases each). This CDR3 has 14 residues. CDR1 and CDR2 (germline): SGHTS, YDEGEE. V was pared by 4 bases and J by 8 bases, with 16 bases between. The CDR3: CASSPTGPVDEQFF. The DNA of the CDR3 is TGTGCCAGCAGCCCGACGGGGCCTGTAGATGAGCAGTTCTTC.

This clonotype was observed at least ten times. The genes are TRBV11-2 and TRBJ2-3, with D possibly matching TRBD2 (5 bases). The V gene's germline CDR1 is SGHAT and CDR2 FQNNGV. CDR3 size: 15 residues. V lost 5 bases and J lost 4, with 16 bases in between. This CDR3 reads CASSPNDGRADTQYF. CDR3 sequence (DNA): TGTGCCAGCAGCCCTAATGACGGGCGGGCAGATACGCAGTATTTT.

This clonotype has a count of ten or more. This sequence joins TRBV18 and TRBJ1-6, with D possibly TRBD1 on 5 matching bases. Trimming pared 0 bases from V and 4 bases from J, leaving 10 bases between. The germline V gene encodes CDR1 KGHSH and CDR2 LQKENI. This CDR3 has 16 residues. This CDR3 reads CASSPPGRDYNSPLHF. The CDR3 DNA sequence: TGTGCCAGCTCACCACCCGGCAGGGATTATAATTCACCCCTCCACTTT.

This clonotype was seen only a few times. The chain couples TRBV11-1 to TRBJ2-3; D not certain. Trimming left V 1 base short and J 2 bases short, with 7 bases between. Germline V CDR1 and CDR2: SGHAT, FQDESV (reference sequence). The CDR3 runs to 14 residues. DNA for the CDR3: TGTGCCAGCAGCTTAGGATCCAACACAGATACGCAGTATTTT. It is translated as CASSLGSNTDTQYF.

This clonotype has a count of ten or more. The V call is TRBV18, the J call TRBJ2-1; D could derive from TRBD1 or TRBD2 (5 bases each). V dropped 4 bases and J dropped 7 bases, with 11 bases sitting between them. The V gene's germline CDR1 is KGHSH and CDR2 LQKENI. The CDR3 contains 13 residues. The CDR3 DNA reads as TGTGCCAGCTCACTCGGGGCACTGAATGAGCAGTTCTTC. The encoded protein is CASSLGALNEQFF.

This clonotype showed up many times. The chain is built from TRBV5-1 and TRBJ2-1, with a weak D call TRBD1 (6 bases). The ends were cut back, 4 bases at V and 0 bases at J, with 14 bases in the middle. Germline loops: CDR1 SGHRS, CDR2 YFSETQ. The CDR3 sequence is 16 residues long. Here the CDR3 reads CASSLLGHSSYNEQFF. The CDR3 DNA reads as TGCGCCAGCAGCCTCTTGGGACATAGCTCCTACAATGAGCAGTTCTTC.

This clonotype was seen more than once but under ten times. The chain recombines TRBV25-1 with TRBJ2-5; a possible D gene is TRBD2 (6 bases). V lost 7 bases, J lost 5 bases, and 17 bases lay in between. The CDR3 sequence is 14 residues long. The germline V gene has CDR1 MGHDK and CDR2 SYGVNS. The CDR3 nucleotides are TGTGCCAGCACCGAAGGTCGGGGAGGCGAGACCCAGTACTTC. The encoded protein is CASTEGRGGETQYF.

This clonotype showed up many times. The genes are TRBV27 and TRBJ1-5; D unclear. Germline CDR1 and CDR2: MNHEY and SMNVEV (reference sequence). V lost 8 bases and J 1 base, leaving 9 bases between the germline ends. This CDR3 is 13 amino acids long. DNA of the CDR3: TGTGCCAGCGCCAGAGTGAGCAATCAGCCCCAGCATTTT. Its protein is CASARVSNQPQHF.

This clonotype was counted many times. The chain links TRBV6-6 to TRBJ2-7, with 7 bases identical to TRBD2. CDR3 length: 12 amino acids. The germline gives CDR1 MNHNY, CDR2 SVGAGI (reference sequence). After removal of 5 bases from V and 9 bases from J, the junction contained 7 bases not matched to a gene. CDR3 sequence reads: CASSTHGGRQYV. In DNA, the CDR3 is TGTGCCAGCAGTACACACGGGGGGAGGCAGTACGTC.

This clonotype was seen ten or more times. The rearrangement joins TRBV29-1 to TRBJ2-3, with a possible D match to TRBD2 (6 bases). Per the germline V gene, CDR1 is SQVTM and CDR2 is ANQGSEA. The CDR3 consists of 16 residues. Trimming shortened V by 7 bases and J by 0 bases, and 20 bases separated the two germline ends. The CDR3 protein is CSALMVGGLSTDTQYF. CDR3 DNA: TGCAGCGCCCTGATGGTGGGAGGATTAAGCACAGATACGCAGTATTTT.